These T cell receptor beta chains were read from a single sample in a study of vaccination and CD4 T cells after COVID-19. Antigen specificity for these receptors is unknown. A single record per CDR3 protein comes from TCRdb applying MiXCR to the PCR reads. The sample records 6,500 to 10,000 distinct CDR3 sequences, around 48% being singletons. Sequenced input: CD4+ T cells from blood, cultured in vitro. All receptors come from a human donor in good health. Each CDR3 is given with its conserved first and last residue.

V gene,J gene,CDR3 protein
TRBV9,TRBJ2-2,CASSVASLAGELFF
TRBV6-1,TRBJ2-7,CASRPREGLPYEQYF
TRBV20-1,TRBJ2-5,CSPAEETQYF
TRBV7-9,TRBJ1-4,CASSLETNNEKLFF
TRBV27,TRBJ1-5,CASRPGQRTNQPQHF
TRBV24-1,TRBJ1-5,CATSEGGTGSNQPQHF
TRBV20-1,TRBJ1-2,CSARAQGLGYGYTF
TRBV20-1,TRBJ2-5,CSAPRLAGGFFQETQYF
TRBV7-9,TRBJ2-2,CASSRGQGTTGELFF
TRBV20-1,TRBJ1-2,CSARETRANGYTF
TRBV20-1,TRBJ2-3,CSARSYGLAGGVRGTDTQYF
TRBV24-1,TRBJ2-7,CATSRTGGNSYEQYF
TRBV19,TRBJ1-1,CASIEAGRYTEAFF
TRBV27,TRBJ1-5,CASSARESGQPQHF
TRBV5-4,TRBJ2-1,CASSPSVGGSVNEQFF
TRBV5-6,TRBJ1-4,CASSLERIATNEKLFF
TRBV25-1,TRBJ2-5,CASRGRTSGRVQETQYF
TRBV12-3/TRBV12-4,TRBJ1-2,CASSGTALEAGYGYTF
TRBV11-2,TRBJ2-5,CASSLNRGGTEETQYF
TRBV4-3,TRBJ2-4,CASSPTGTGGKNIQYF
TRBV9,TRBJ2-1,CASSPQTAYKPLEQFF
TRBV28,TRBJ1-2,CASRREGSPFRETF
TRBV7-9,TRBJ2-3,CASSTGTSGGPTDTQYF
TRBV6-2/TRBV6-3,TRBJ2-5,CASSYSGGWYQETQYF
TRBV19,TRBJ2-7,CASRASGSYEQYF
TRBV20-1,TRBJ2-5,CTAKGAAETQYF
TRBV20-1,TRBJ1-5,CSAREVFRGQGFVGNQPQHF
TRBV19,TRBJ2-7,CASSTSSKTQQEQYF
TRBV6-1,TRBJ1-1,CASSVRQTGGGTEAFF
TRBV27,TRBJ1-2,CASSLAPSGIPRGGYTF
TRBV11-2,TRBJ1-6,CASSLGGTSPLHF
TRBV27,TRBJ2-3,CASRAGGVVGTDTQYF
TRBV2,TRBJ2-5,CASSQPRSQETQYF
TRBV7-2,TRBJ2-7,CASSLGPRGVSYEQYF
TRBV5-6,TRBJ1-2,CASRGGAGTGYTF
TRBV10-3,TRBJ2-1,CAISEVGLAERPYNEQFF
TRBV7-2,TRBJ1-5,CASSGHRGDGNQPQHF
TRBV7-8,TRBJ1-5,CASSSSGKGANQPQHF
TRBV6-1,TRBJ2-3,CASRGRTSGRTDTQYF
TRBV7-2,TRBJ1-5,CASSLGGRGNQPQHF
TRBV2,TRBJ2-5,CASSDTGFLGREETQYF
TRBV10-3,TRBJ1-2,CAITTDSNIYGYTF
TRBV19,TRBJ2-7,CASSSQILAGYEQYF
TRBV2,TRBJ1-1,CATSMDRATEAFF